Detailed here is one TCR beta chain. Its antigen is not identified. With baseline, cycle 4 day 1, and cycle 7 day 1 as timepoints, blood was sampled. These data belong to a study of OX40 agonist ivuxolimab in advanced cancers. The germline V gene has CDR1 ENHRY and CDR2 SYGVKD. V lost 3 bases to trimming and J lost 2 bases; unmatched junction nucleotides: 1. The CDR3 sequence is 13 residues long. TCRdb keeps only in-frame clones here, not all; method: immunoSEQ multiplex PCR. This repertoire shows approximately 90,000 clones, about 89% found once; its top ten account for approximately 9.3%. Regarding the study as a whole: On average, CD8+ T cells showed a greater number of expanded clones than CD4+.

The sample consisted of CD4+ or CD8+ T cells sorted from blood, taken in a trial of the OX40 agonist ivuxolimab. The source of this sequence is an adult with an advanced solid tumor such as melanoma, head and neck, liver or kidney cancer. V and J are TRBV10-3 and TRBJ2-7; 7 bases agree with TRBD1. CDR3 in DNA: TGTGCCATCAGTGATACAGGGGCCTACGAGCAGTACTTC. Residues: CAISDTGAYEQYF.